Below, 28 T cell receptor beta chains from the same sample are listed, as sequenced in a study of patients and donors after allogeneic stem cell transplantation. One entry per CDR3 protein results from TCRdb running MiXCR on the RT-PCR reads. This table has about 230,000 distinct CDR3 sequences, 14% appearing once. The source material was blood, either unsorted or a sorted T cell fraction (not recorded which). The receptors derive from a human donor who was either an allogeneic HSCT recipient or a stem cell or donor lymphocyte infusion donor (not recorded which). It is not recorded whose cells these are; they may come from a transplant donor.

This clonotype showed up many times. V is TRBV20-1 and J is TRBJ2-3; 9 bases line up with TRBD1. Germline V gene lookup returns CDR1 DFQATT and CDR2 SNEGSKA (reference sequence). V was pared by 6 bases and J by 6 bases, with 7 bases of the junction left unmatched. This CDR3 contains 13 residues. The CDR3 coding sequence is TGCAGTGCAGAGGGACAGGGAGAGGATACGCAGTATTTT. Translating gives CSAEGQGEDTQYF.

This clonotype was observed many times. CDR3 nucleotides: TGTGCCACCAACGACCTAGCGGGGGGGCCCGATGAGCAGTTCTTC. Protein: CATNDLAGGPDEQFF. This rearrangement joins TRBV10-3 to TRBJ2-1; 12 bases are a match to TRBD2. CDR1 and CDR2 (germline): ENHRY, SYGVKD. V was clipped by 10 bases and J by 8 bases; unmatched bases: 12. The length of the CDR3 is 15 residues.

This clonotype was observed a handful of times. V and J are TRBV29-1 and TRBJ2-7; 7 nucleotides match TRBD1. The CDR3 is 13 amino acids. Germline values: CDR1 SQVTM, CDR2 ANQGSEA. V gave up 7 bases and J gave up 1 base; unmatched junction bases: 7. CDR3 coding DNA: TGCAGCGGGGACAGTGCAATATCCTACGAGCAGTACTTC. It is translated as CSGDSAISYEQYF.

V gene TRBV11-1 combines with J gene TRBJ2-6, with 8 bases aligning to TRBD1. V gave up 1 base and J gave up 3 bases; unmatched junction bases: 8. This CDR3 has 18 amino acids. From germline, CDR1 is SGHAT and CDR2 FQDESV (reference sequence). CDR3 loop: CASSLGIQGASGANVLTF. The CDR3 DNA sequence: TGTGCCAGCAGCTTAGGGATCCAGGGGGCTAGTGGGGCCAACGTCCTGACTTTC. Full variable domain (missing parts from reference TRBV11-1 and TRBJ2-6): EAEVAQSPRYKITEKSQAVAFWCDPISGHATLYWYRQILGQGPELLVQFQDESVVDDSQLPKDRFSAERLKGVDSTLKIQPAELGDSAMYLCASSLGIQGASGANVLTFGAGSRLTVL.

The rearrangement uses TRBV28 and TRBJ1-4; TRBD1 might be the D (6 bases). This CDR3 has 14 amino acids. The germline V and J ends were trimmed by 5 bases and 8 bases, with 15 bases remaining between them. CDR1 and CDR2 (germline): MDHEN, SYDVKM. The CDR3 sequence: CASSPQGRGEKLFF. The DNA of the CDR3 is TGTGCCAGCAGTCCACAGGGTAGAGGAGAAAAACTGTTTTTT.

This chain links TRBV6-1 with TRBJ2-7; 8 nucleotides match TRBD2. The germline V gene has CDR1 MNHNS and CDR2 SASEGT. V was clipped by 7 bases and J by 0 bases; unmatched bases: 17. This CDR3 is built from 18 residues. In nucleotides, the CDR3 is TGTGCCAGCACCCTCGGACTAGGCGGGAGGTCGAACTCCTACGAGCAGTACTTC. It translates to CASTLGLGGRSNSYEQYF.

The sample holds a few counts of this clonotype. The rearrangement joins TRBV12-3 or TRBV12-4 to TRBJ1-2, with D possibly TRBD1 on 5 matching bases. CDR3 length: 13 residues. Trimming left V 6 bases short and J 8 bases short, with 16 bases between. CDR3: CASSPGQLLGYTF. DNA for the CDR3: TGTGCCAGCAGCCCCGGACAACTTCTAGGCTACACCTTC.

J is TRBJ1-3 and V is TRBV5-5; D might be TRBD1 (6 bases). The CDR3 totals 15 residues. Germline V gene sequence: CDR1 SGHKS, CDR2 YYEKEE (reference sequence). V was trimmed by 3 bases and J by 0 bases, leaving 10 bases between them. CDR3 DNA: TGTGCCAGCAGCTGGGCACAGGGCTCTGGAAACACCATATATTTT. This gives the protein CASSWAQGSGNTIYF.

This clonotype has only a few counts. The chain joins TRBV6-1 to TRBJ1-2; D is possibly TRBD1 (6 bases). V lost 8 bases and J lost 2, with 15 bases in between. This CDR3 is 14 amino acids long. Germline-derived CDR1 and CDR2 are MNHNS and SASEGT. The CDR3 sequence is CASYADSSNYGYTF. Written as DNA, the CDR3 is TGTGCCAGCTATGCGGACAGTTCCAACTATGGCTACACCTTC.

The genes are TRBV14 and TRBJ2-3; D assignment may be TRBD1 or TRBD2 (6 bases each). The CDR3 loop spans 16 amino acids. From germline, CDR1 is SGHDN and CDR2 FVKESK. V lost 3 bases and J lost 4, with 17 bases in between. The CDR3 sequence: CASSHGGNPRADTQYF. The CDR3 bases are TGTGCCAGCAGCCACGGGGGCAACCCCCGCGCAGATACGCAGTATTTT.

Many counts were recorded for this clonotype. V gene TRBV29-1 combines with J gene TRBJ1-2; a possible D gene is TRBD1 (5 bases). CDR3 length equals 13 residues. Germline V gives CDR1 SQVTM, CDR2 ANQGSEA. DNA of the CDR3: TGCGTCGCAGGGTTGAAAGAGAACTATGGCTACACCTTC. The encoded protein is CVAGLKENYGYTF.

This clonotype was picked up many times. The V and J genes are TRBV4-3 and TRBJ2-1; TRBD2 aligns across 8 bases. Germline lookup yields CDR1 LGHNA and CDR2 YSLEER. This CDR3 is built from 15 residues. The V and J ends lost 4 bases and 7 bases, in that order; junction bases with no gene match: 9. The CDR3 sequence is CASSPLLAGTNEQFF. The CDR3 DNA follows: TGCGCCAGCAGCCCGCTATTAGCGGGGACGAATGAGCAGTTCTTC.

The chain uses TRBV10-3 and TRBJ2-5; TRBD1 matches 9 bases. V trimming: 2 bases; J trimming: 4 bases; junction bases outside the gene matches: 2. Germline CDR1 reads ENHRY; CDR2 reads SYGVKD. This CDR3 has 14 amino acids. The CDR3 region is CAISEVDRGETQYF. The CDR3 DNA reads as TGTGCCATCAGTGAGGTGGACAGGGGAGAGACCCAGTACTTC.

The J gene is TRBJ2-3, the V gene TRBV20-1; D remains ambiguous. Trimming shortened V by 3 bases and J by 3 bases, and 7 bases separated the two germline ends. Germline V gene data show CDR1 as DFQATT and CDR2 as SNEGSKA (reference sequence). CDR3 length: 12 amino acids. Here the CDR3 reads CSASPSTDTQYF. Written as DNA, the CDR3 is TGCAGTGCTAGTCCCTCTACAGATACGCAGTATTTT.

V is TRBV12-5 and J is TRBJ2-2; tentative D call: TRBD1 (5 bases). Germline V gene sequence: CDR1 LGHNT, CDR2 FRNRAP. This CDR3 is 18 amino acids long. The ends were cut back, 0 bases at V and 3 bases at J, with 17 bases in the middle. CDR3 in DNA: TGTGCTAGTGGTTTGGTAAAGGGGCTAGTCTCGGACACCGGGGAGCTGTTTTTT. This codes for CASGLVKGLVSDTGELFF.

The chain carries TRBV4-1 and TRBJ1-2; D perhaps matches TRBD1 (5 bases). Germline V gene lookup returns CDR1 MGHRA and CDR2 YSYEKL. V gave up 4 bases and J gave up 2 bases, with 14 bases separating them. The CDR3 is 15 residues long. The DNA of the CDR3 is TGCGCCAGCAGCCCCGTGGGGCAGCCCAACTATGGCTACACCTTC. Amino acids: CASSPVGQPNYGYTF.

CDR3 protein: CASSRVAGELFF. The CDR3 DNA reads as TGTGCCAGCAGCCGCGTGGCCGGGGAGCTGTTTTTT. The chain uses TRBV7-3 and TRBJ2-2; no clear D. This CDR3 is 12 amino acids long. Germline assignment: CDR1 SGHTA and CDR2 FQGTGA. V lost 5 bases and J 6 bases, leaving 7 bases between the germline ends. Full variable domain (missing parts from reference TRBV7-3 and TRBJ2-2): GAGVSQTPSNKVTEKGKYVELRCDPISGHTALYWYRQSLGQGPEFLIYFQGTGAADDSGLPNDRFFAVRPEGSVSTLKIQRTERGDSAVYLCASSRVAGELFFGEGSRLTVL.

The table lists this clonotype with a few counts. The rearrangement joins TRBV9 to TRBJ2-2; 8 bases map to TRBD2. V dropped 3 bases and J dropped 6; count of bases not matched to a gene: 7. Germline CDR1 reads SGDLS; CDR2 reads YYNGEE. CDR3 size: 15 residues. The CDR3 spells CASSAGLARAGELFF. Written as DNA, the CDR3 is TGTGCCAGCAGCGCCGGACTAGCCAGGGCCGGGGAGCTGTTTTTT.

This clonotype was counted a few times. The rearrangement joins TRBV10-3 to TRBJ1-2, with no clear D. V was clipped by 3 bases and J by 8 bases, with 13 bases between them. The CDR3 is 13 residues long. The V gene's germline CDR1 is ENHRY and CDR2 SYGVKD. The chain's CDR3 is CAISEFREGGYTF. CDR3 sequence (DNA): TGTGCCATCAGTGAATTTAGGGAAGGGGGCTACACCTTC.

The chain has TRBV18 and TRBJ2-5, with D perhaps given as TRBD1 or TRBD2 (6 bases each). The CDR3 consists of 18 residues. Trimming removed 0 bases from V and 1 base from J, with 18 bases in between. Germline CDR1 reads KGHSH; CDR2 reads LQKENI. The CDR3 sequence: CASSPPGGWGPSQETQYF. The CDR3 DNA follows: TGTGCCAGCTCACCACCGGGAGGTTGGGGGCCAAGCCAAGAGACCCAGTACTTC.

This clonotype was seen more than once but under ten times. The J gene is TRBJ2-5, the V gene TRBV9; 9 nucleotides line up with TRBD2. CDR1 SGDLS and CDR2 YYNGEE come from the germline V gene. V lost 4 bases, J lost 5 bases, and 12 bases stayed unmatched. The CDR3 spans 16 residues. The CDR3 nucleotides read TGTGCCAGCAGCCCTCGTGTTAGCGGGGGACGGGAGACCCAGTACTTC. Its protein product is CASSPRVSGGRETQYF.

The J gene is TRBJ1-1, the V gene TRBV5-6; 7 bases fit TRBD1. The CDR3 is 16 residues long. V trimming: 0 bases; J trimming: 4 bases; junction bases outside the gene matches: 9. Germline V gene sequence: CDR1 SGHDT, CDR2 YYEEEE. The CDR3: CASSLDTGTAFTEAFF. The CDR3 bases are TGTGCCAGCAGCTTGGACACCGGGACAGCATTCACTGAAGCTTTCTTT.

This clonotype occurred many times. CDR3 region: CASSRDRGSQETQYF. The CDR3 coding sequence is TGTGCCAGCAGTCGGGACAGGGGATCACAAGAGACCCAGTACTTC. This chain links TRBV7-9 with TRBJ2-5, with 10 bases that match TRBD1. V was clipped by 6 bases and J by 2 bases; unmatched bases: 6. The CDR3 has 15 residues. Germline V lookup: CDR1 SEHNR, CDR2 FQNEAQ (reference sequence).

The sample holds many counts of this clonotype. The chain carries TRBV30 and TRBJ1-1, with 8 bases aligning to TRBD1. CDR1 GTSNPN and CDR2 SVGIG come from the germline V gene (reference sequence). Trimming at V came to 4 bases and at J to 1 base, leaving 8 bases not matched to a gene. There are 15 residues in the CDR3. CDR3 bases: TGTGCCTGGAAACGACAGGGGTATAGGAACACTGAAGCTTTCTTT. Encoded protein: CAWKRQGYRNTEAFF. The whole variable domain, filled in from reference TRBV30 and TRBJ1-1, reads SQTIHQWPATLVQPVGSPLSLECTVEGTSNPNLYWYRQAAGRGLQLLFYSVGIGQISSEVPQNLSASRPQDRQFILSSKKLLLSDSGFYLCAWKRQGYRNTEAFFGQGTRLTVV.

The V call is TRBV6-1, the J call TRBJ2-1; 8 bases line up with TRBD1. Trimming removed 5 bases from V and 1 base from J; junction bases left unmatched: 7. Germline CDR1 reads MNHNS; CDR2 reads SASEGT. The CDR3 loop spans 16 amino acids. The CDR3 region is CASSRQTGVSYNEQFF. In DNA, the CDR3 is TGTGCCAGCAGTAGGCAGACAGGGGTTTCCTACAATGAGCAGTTCTTC.

The chain recombines TRBV5-8 with TRBJ1-5; D unclear. CDR1 is SGHTS and CDR2 is YDEGEE in the germline V gene. The CDR3 has 14 residues. Trimming took 0 bases from V and 5 from J, leaving 9 bases between them. The CDR3 nucleotides read TGTGCCAGCAGCTTGGTCCAGGCTCATCAGCCCCAGCATTTT. It encodes CASSLVQAHQPQHF.

This clonotype came up many times. CDR3 protein: CSAPGTGAYEQYF. For the CDR3, the DNA is TGCAGTGCTCCGGGGACAGGGGCCTACGAGCAGTACTTC. The rearrangement links TRBV20-1 to TRBJ2-7; TRBD1 matches 10 bases. The J segment lost 2 bases and the V segment lost 5 bases, leaving 3 bases of the junction unmatched. The CDR3 extends over 13 amino acids. The germline V gene encodes CDR1 DFQATT and CDR2 SNEGSKA (reference sequence).

This clonotype was seen many times. The chain has TRBV9 and TRBJ1-1; the D is unclear. V dropped 3 bases and J dropped 8 bases, with 14 bases sitting between them. Germline V gives CDR1 SGDLS, CDR2 YYNGEE. The CDR3 is 13 amino acids. The CDR3 reads CASSGPYFREAFF. CDR3 nucleotide sequence: TGTGCCAGCAGCGGACCCTACTTCAGGGAAGCTTTCTTT.